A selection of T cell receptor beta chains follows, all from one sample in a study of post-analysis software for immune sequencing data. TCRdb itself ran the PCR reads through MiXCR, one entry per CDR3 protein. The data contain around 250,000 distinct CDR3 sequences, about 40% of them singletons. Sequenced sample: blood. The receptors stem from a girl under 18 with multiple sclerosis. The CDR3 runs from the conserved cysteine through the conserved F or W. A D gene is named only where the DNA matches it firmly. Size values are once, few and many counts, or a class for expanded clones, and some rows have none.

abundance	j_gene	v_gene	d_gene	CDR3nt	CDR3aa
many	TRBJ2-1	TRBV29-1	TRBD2	TGCAGCGTTGCCCGGCGACTAGCGGACAATGAGCAGTTCTTC	CSVARRLADNEQFF
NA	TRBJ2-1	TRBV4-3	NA	TGCGCCAGCAGCCAAAGGGAATACAATGAGCAGTTCTTC	CASSQREYNEQFF
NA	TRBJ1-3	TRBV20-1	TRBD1	TGCAGTGCTAGACAAGGGACAGGGGCTGGAAACACCATATATTTT	CSARQGTGAGNTIYF
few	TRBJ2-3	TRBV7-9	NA	TGTGCCAGCAGCTCAGCGACAGATACGCAGTATTTT	CASSSATDTQYF
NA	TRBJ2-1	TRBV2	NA	TGTGCCAGCAGACTCGAAACAGGCAATGAGCAGTTCTTC	CASRLETGNEQFF
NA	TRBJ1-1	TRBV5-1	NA	TGCGCCAGCAGAAGGGAAATGAACACTGAAGCTTTCTTT	CASRREMNTEAFF
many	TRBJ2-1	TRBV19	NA	TGTGCCAGTAGTGTAGCCGGGTACCAGACCTACAATGAGCAGTTCTTC	CASSVAGYQTYNEQFF
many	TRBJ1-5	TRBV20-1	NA	TGCAGTGCTAGAATTCAAGGGGATCAGCCCCAGCATTTT	CSARIQGDQPQHF
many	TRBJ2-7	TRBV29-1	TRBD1	TGCAGCGTTGGCCTAGGGGGCCCGGGCTCCTACGAGCAGTACTTC	CSVGLGGPGSYEQYF
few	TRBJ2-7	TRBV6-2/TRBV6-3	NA	TGTGCCAGCAGTTACCGGGCCAGGCTCTACGAGCAGTACTTC	CASSYRARLYEQYF
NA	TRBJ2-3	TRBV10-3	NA	TGTGCCATCGGGAGTAGACCCGCAGATACGCAGTATTTT	CAIGSRPADTQYF
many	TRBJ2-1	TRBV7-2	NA	TGTGCCAGCAGCTACCCCGAGCGGGCCCCCTACAATGAGCAGTTCTTC	CASSYPERAPYNEQFF
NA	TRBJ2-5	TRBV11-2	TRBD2	TGTGCCAGCAGCCCCTTTACTAGCGGGGGAGGGGAGACCCAGTACTTC	CASSPFTSGGGETQYF
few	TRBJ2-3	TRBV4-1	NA	TGCGCCAGCAGCCAAGATCGCCTGGGACTCAGCACAGGTACGCAGTATTTT	CASSQDRLGLSTGTQYF
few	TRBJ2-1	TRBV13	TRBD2	TGTGCCAGCAGCTTAGTAGGGCTAGCGGGGAATGAGCAGTTCTTC	CASSLVGLAGNEQFF
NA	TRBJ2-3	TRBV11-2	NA	TGTGCCAGCAGCATTAGCGGTAGCACAGATATGCAGTATTTT	CASSISGSTDMQYF
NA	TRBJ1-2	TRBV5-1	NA	TGCGCCAGCAGCCCTACAGGGCCGAAAGCTAACTATGGCTACACCTTC	CASSPTGPKANYGYTF
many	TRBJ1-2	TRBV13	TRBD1	TGTGCCAGCAGCGGGGGACAGGGAACCTATGGCTACACCTTC	CASSGGQGTYGYTF
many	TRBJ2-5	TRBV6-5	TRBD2	TGTGCCAGCAGTGCGGGACTAGCGGAAGAGACCCAGTACTTC	CASSAGLAEETQYF
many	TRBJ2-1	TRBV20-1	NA	TGCAGTGCTAGCATCCGGGCTAACAATGAGCAGTTCTTC	CSASIRANNEQFF
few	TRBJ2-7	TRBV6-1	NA	TGTGCCAGCAGTGAAGCCGAGAGCAACGAGCAGTACTTC	CASSEAESNEQYF
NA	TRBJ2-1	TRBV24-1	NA	TGTGCCACCAGTGATTTTTTGACCAACAATGAGCAGTTCTTC	CATSDFLTNNEQFF
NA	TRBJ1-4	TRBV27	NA	TGTGCCAGCAGTCCCTTGGTTGGGGGGTGGAGGGAAAAACTGTTTTTT	CASSPLVGGWREKLFF
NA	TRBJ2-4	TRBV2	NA	TGTGCCAGCAGTGAAGCGCTTACGGGCGCGGACATTCAGTACTTC	CASSEALTGADIQYF
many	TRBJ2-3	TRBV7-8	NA	TGTGCCAGCAGCCAGCGGTGGGCCTCGGTGACAGATACGCAGTATTTT	CASSQRWASVTDTQYF
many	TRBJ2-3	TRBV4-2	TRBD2	TGTGCCAGCAGCCCCAGGCCCATGACTAGCGGGGGTAGCACAGATACGCAGTATTTT	CASSPRPMTSGGSTDTQYF
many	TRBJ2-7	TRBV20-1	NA	TGCAGTGCTAGAGGGAATGGCGAGCAGTACTTC	CSARGNGEQYF
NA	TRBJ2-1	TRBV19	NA	TGTGCCAGTAGTACTAGGACCACCTACAATGAGCAGTTCTTC	CASSTRTTYNEQFF
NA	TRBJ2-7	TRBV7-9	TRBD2	TGTGCCAGCAGCTCCAGAAAGCGGGAGGACCCCTACGAGCAGTACTTC	CASSSRKREDPYEQYF